This T cell receptor beta chain was found in a study of control samples from healthy donors and cancer patients. Measured with immunoSEQ multiplex PCR; TCRdb has only the in-frame clones, and not every one. This table holds over 100,000 clones, 88% found once. This CDR3 comprises 16 residues. Germline CDR1 LNHDA, CDR2 SQIVND (reference sequence). Trimming removed 5 bases at V and 4 bases at J, with 15 bases between. The clonotype was recovered from a middle-aged man in good health. The rearrangement uses TRBV19 and TRBJ1-6; possibly TRBD1 for D (5 bases). Sequenced material: blood. The CDR3 protein is CASSSARDGYNSPLHF. The CDR3, as DNA: TGTGCCAGTAGTTCGGCTCGGGACGGATATAATTCACCCCTCCACTTT. Full variable domain (remainder filled in from reference TRBV19 and TRBJ1-6): DGGITQSPKYLFRKEGQNVTLSCEQNLNHDAMYWYRQDPGQGLRLIYYSQIVNDFQKGDIAEGYSVSREKKESFPLTVTSAQKNPTAFYLCASSSARDGYNSPLHFGNGTRLTVT.